These 16 T cell receptor beta chains share one sample of origin, sequenced in a study of blood T cell repertoires in COVID-19. Generated by immunoSEQ multiplex PCR, the TCRdb table keeps only in-frame clones and is missing some. Of 65,000 to 95,000 clones listed, approximately 90% are singletons. Sequencing was performed on peripheral blood. The receptors stem from a man aged 50-60 years with active COVID-19.

This chain connects TRBV12-5 to TRBJ2-5; D is ambiguous. The CDR3 runs to 11 residues. The V and J ends lost 3 bases and 5 bases respectively, with 4 bases between them. CDR1 and CDR2 from the germline V gene are LGHNT and FRNRAP. The CDR3 coding sequence is TGTGCTAGTGGTTTCGTGGAGACCCAGTACTTC. This encodes CASGFVETQYF.

The DNA of the CDR3 is TGTGCCAGTACGGGCCCCTGGGGGGACAGGACTCTCAATGAGCAGTTCTTC. This encodes CASTGPWGDRTLNEQFF. This chain joins TRBV19 and TRBJ2-1, with TRBD1 matching 8 bases. Germline V lookup: CDR1 LNHDA, CDR2 SQIVND (reference sequence). This CDR3 region has 17 residues. V lost 7 bases, J lost 6 bases, and 17 bases stayed unmatched.

This sequence joins TRBV18 and TRBJ1-3; D is perhaps TRBD1 (5 bases). From germline, CDR1 is KGHSH and CDR2 LQKENI. Trimming removed 3 bases from V and 1 base from J, with 7 bases in between. CDR3 length: 14 amino acids. In nucleotides, the CDR3 is TGTGCCAGCTCACCCGACAGTTCTGGAAACACCATATATTTT. This encodes CASSPDSSGNTIYF.

The table lists this clone with a count of one. The J gene is TRBJ2-1, the V gene TRBV7-2; TRBD2 matches at 14 bases. Per germline, CDR1 SGHTA and CDR2 FQGNSA. The V gene end was trimmed by 8 bases and the J gene end by 7 bases; junction bases not matched to a gene: 7. The CDR3 loop spans 15 amino acids. The CDR3 reads CASRPTSGGANEQFF. In nucleotides, the CDR3 is TGTGCCAGCCGCCCGACTAGCGGGGGGGCGAATGAGCAGTTCTTC.

This clone has a handful of counts. The V gene is TRBV6-1, the J gene TRBJ2-2, with D possibly TRBD2 on 6 matching bases. V gave up 1 base and J gave up 1 base, with 7 bases separating them. The CDR3 consists of 15 residues. Germline V gives CDR1 MNHNS, CDR2 SASEGT. CDR3 nucleotides: TGTGCCAGCAGTGAAGAGGAGGGGAACACCGGGGAGCTGTTTTTT. This translates into CASSEEEGNTGELFF.

This chain links TRBV27 with TRBJ2-4; D perhaps matches TRBD1 (5 bases). The CDR3 extends over 15 amino acids. In germline, CDR1 is MNHEY, CDR2 SMNVEV (reference sequence). Trimming took off 0 bases at V and 8 bases at J, with 14 bases between the two ends. Here the CDR3 DNA reads TGTGCCAGCAGTTTATCGGGTTCTGGGGCAGACATTCAGTACTTC. It encodes CASSLSGSGADIQYF.

The chain carries TRBV7-2 and TRBJ2-1, with 10 bases matching TRBD1. The ends lost 4 bases at V and 4 bases at J; junction bases unmatched: 4. The germline CDR1 and CDR2 sequences are SGHTA and FQGNSA. This CDR3 is 15 amino acids long. The CDR3 here is CASSSLGQGYNEQFF. CDR3 DNA sequence: TGTGCCAGCAGCTCCCTGGGACAGGGGTACAATGAGCAGTTCTTC.

The V gene is TRBV4-1, the J gene TRBJ2-3; possibly TRBD1 for D (6 bases). CDR1 and CDR2 from the germline V gene are MGHRA and YSYEKL. The CDR3 spans 14 residues. V lost 0 bases to trimming and J lost 8 bases, with 12 bases between them. The CDR3 loop is CASSQDPQGSTQYF. Here the CDR3 DNA reads TGCGCCAGCAGCCAAGATCCACAGGGCAGTACGCAGTATTTT.

The chain uses TRBV13 and TRBJ2-3; 7 nucleotides match TRBD2. CDR1 and CDR2 from the germline V gene are PRHDT and FYEKMQ (reference sequence). Germline trimming cut 5 bases from V and 1 base from J; bases unmatched to any gene: 6. The CDR3 has 15 amino acids. DNA for the CDR3: TGTGCCAGCAGCGCCTTAGCGGGCCGCACAGATACGCAGTATTTT. This codes for CASSALAGRTDTQYF.

The chain couples TRBV28 to TRBJ2-5; D is ambiguous. Looked up from germline, CDR1 is MDHEN and CDR2 is SYDVKM. Trimming stripped 7 bases from V and 2 bases from J, with 20 bases between. The CDR3 totals 16 residues. The CDR3 DNA reads as TGTGCCAGCAAAGGTTTACTTCCACTACCACAAGAGACCCAGTACTTC. Translation gives CASKGLLPLPQETQYF.

This chain links TRBV7-9 with TRBJ2-1; a weak D match, TRBD2 (5 bases). The germline gives CDR1 SEHNR, CDR2 FQNEAQ (reference sequence). This CDR3 has 15 residues. The V and J ends lost 3 bases and 0 bases respectively, with 9 bases between them. CDR3 in amino acids: CASSFSVRSYNEQFF. The CDR3 DNA is TGTGCCAGCAGCTTTAGCGTTCGCTCCTACAATGAGCAGTTCTTC.

The J gene is TRBJ2-2, the V gene TRBV7-9; D is unresolved. V lost 5 bases and J lost 6, with 13 bases in between. The CDR3 contains 14 residues. Germline CDR1 reads SEHNR; CDR2 reads FQNEAQ (reference sequence). The CDR3 sequence: CASSHPYFPGELFF. CDR3 DNA: TGTGCCAGCAGCCACCCCTATTTTCCCGGGGAGCTGTTTTTT.

This clone has a handful of counts. The rearrangement joins TRBV7-9 to TRBJ1-4; D gene unclear. Deletions cut 4 bases from V and 7 bases from J, with 13 bases between. The germline CDR1 and CDR2 sequences are SEHNR and FQNEAQ (reference sequence). The CDR3 covers 14 residues. The CDR3 coding sequence is TGTGCCAGCAGCTCCACCGGAGCGTTTGAAAAACTGTTTTTT. It codes for CASSSTGAFEKLFF.

This clone was detected once. A read error may account for a junction end that differs from germline. This rearrangement joins TRBV11-3 to TRBJ2-2; 7 nucleotides line up with TRBD1. Germline values: CDR1 SGHNT, CDR2 YENEEA. This CDR3 has 10 residues. CDR3: CASSQGELFF. The CDR3 region has the DNA TGTGCCAGCAGCCAGGGGGAGTTGTTTTTT.

This chain connects TRBV24-1 to TRBJ2-1; weak D call: TRBD1 (6 bases). CDR3 length: 15 amino acids. Germline CDR1 is KGHDR and CDR2 is SFDVKD. The germline V and J ends were trimmed by 0 bases and 6 bases, with 11 bases remaining between them. CDR3 sequence (DNA): TGTGCCACCAGTGATTTGGCATCAGGGGTCAATGAGCAGTTCTTC. It is translated as CATSDLASGVNEQFF.

The chain links TRBV7-9 to TRBJ2-5, with D perhaps TRBD2 (7 bases). The germline V gene encodes CDR1 SEHNR and CDR2 FQNEAQ (reference sequence). The length of the CDR3 is 15 residues. Trimming left V 5 bases short and J 5 bases short, with 18 bases between. The CDR3 reads CASSIGGAQRETQYF. CDR3 nucleotide sequence: TGTGCCAGCAGCATTGGGGGGGCCCAACGGGAGACCCAGTACTTC. Together with reference TRBV7-9 and TRBJ2-5, the CDR3 gives the full variable domain: DTGVSQNPRHKITKRGQNVTFRCDPISEHNRLYWYRQTLGQGPEFLTYFQNEAQLEKSRLLSDRFSAERPKGSFSTLEIQRTEQGDSAMYLCASSIGGAQRETQYFGPGTRLLVL.